This T cell receptor beta chain was found in a study of blood T cell repertoires in COVID-19. As for the study in general: Acute-phase and convalescent COVID-19 samples originated in the United States, Italy and Spain. Nucleic acid was either cDNA or gDNA, and it came from T cells, B-cell-depleted T cells, or PBMCs.

Germline trimming cut 7 bases from V and 3 bases from J; bases unmatched to any gene: 8. Germline CDR1 and CDR2: LGHDT and YNNKEL (reference sequence). The CDR3 extends over 15 amino acids. Original processing notes: Estimates of nucleated cell counts were drawn from the amplification of reference gene primers. Clones were read by immunoSEQ multiplex PCR, and TCRdb kept only the in-frame ones, dropping some. V and J calls and clone size are copied from that table; D and trimming were computed from the DNA. This sample has roughly 140,000 clones, with about 82% found just once. The sequencing sample was made of peripheral blood. The receptor's source is a middle-aged woman with active or convalescent COVID-19. The rearrangement joins TRBV3-1 (or the pseudogene TRBV3-2) to TRBJ2-7; 11 bases line up with TRBD1. The CDR3 nucleotides are TGTGCCAGCACCCAGGACAGGGGGCGCTACTACGAGCAGTACTTC. Residues: CASTQDRGRYYEQYF.